A selection of T cell receptor beta chains follows, all from one sample in a study of T-cell reconstitution after alpha-beta-depleted transplantation in children. In TCRdb, the PCR reads were re-called with MiXCR into one record per CDR3 protein. The sample yields 500,000 to 650,000 distinct CDR3 sequences, over 9.5% seen once. Material: PBMCs, mostly from graft donor cells, obtained 180 days after TCRalphabeta/CD19-depleted stem cell transplant. The receptors here all came from a female patient younger than 10 who had a stem cell transplant for aplastic anemia, so the T cells may come from the graft donor. Both conserved end residues are part of each CDR3. Each record gives: V gene, J gene, clone size, D gene, CDR3 DNA, CDR3 protein. A D gene is named only where the DNA matches it firmly. For some rows the clone size is stated as once, few or many, or as a class when expanded; others skip it.

>TRBV6-5|TRBJ1-4|few|.
TGTGCCAGCACTAAACCTCGGGAGTTGGGTGAAAAACTGTTTTTT
CASTKPRELGEKLFF
>TRBV2|TRBJ1-5|many|.
TGTGCCAGCAGCGGGTCCTTTAGCAATCAGCCCCAGCATTTT
CASSGSFSNQPQHF
>TRBV5-1|TRBJ1-2|few|.
TGCGCCAGCAGCTTCGAACGGTCCTATGGCTACACCTTC
CASSFERSYGYTF
>TRBV2|TRBJ2-5|.|.
TGTGCCAGCAGTGATTTCCAAGAGACCCAGTACTTC
CASSDFQETQYF
>TRBV2|TRBJ2-3|.|TRBD1
TGTGCCAACTGGTCGGACAGGGGGACAGATACGCAGTATTTT
CANWSDRGTDTQYF
>TRBV7-2|TRBJ1-1|.|TRBD1
TGTGCCAGCAGCTCCCGACAGGGGATGAACACTGAAGCTTTCTTT
CASSSRQGMNTEAFF
>TRBV20-1|TRBJ2-5|few|.
TGCAGTGCAGGGGAGAGGGGGTCAGAGACCCAGTACTTC
CSAGERGSETQYF
>TRBV6-2/TRBV6-3|TRBJ2-1|many|.
TGTGCCAGCAGTTACTATGATCTAGATTGGCAGTTCTTC
CASSYYDLDWQFF
>TRBV28|TRBJ2-7|few|.
TGTGCCAGCAGCCCCGGGACCTCCGCCCTAGAGCAGTACTTC
CASSPGTSALEQYF
>TRBV7-2|TRBJ2-7|few|TRBD2
TGTGCCAGCACCAGAGCGGGAGCTAAAGACGAGCAGTACTTC
CASTRAGAKDEQYF
>TRBV4-3|TRBJ1-5|few|TRBD1
TGCGCCAGCAGCCAGAACAGGGGGCGCGAGCCCCAGCATTTT
CASSQNRGREPQHF
>TRBV3-1|TRBJ2-5|few|TRBD2
TGTGCCAGCAGCCCCTTTAGCGGGAGGGCCCGGTATGAGACCCAGTACTTC
CASSPFSGRARYETQYF
>TRBV28|TRBJ2-1|many|.
TGTGCCAGCAGTTTAAGGGGGCTAGCGGCATCCAATGAGCAGTTCTTC
CASSLRGLAASNEQFF
>TRBV7-6|TRBJ1-1|.|.
TGTGCCAGCAGCTTAGAGGCAGGATCCATGAACACTGAAGCTTTCTTT
CASSLEAGSMNTEAFF
>TRBV4-2|TRBJ1-1|few|.
TGTGCCAGCAGCCAAGAGGAAGGCTGGGCGGATGAAGCTTTCTTT
CASSQEEGWADEAFF
>TRBV7-2|TRBJ2-3|few|.
TGTGCCAGCAGCTTTTCGTCTAGGGCGCAGTATTTT
CASSFSSRAQYF
>TRBV12-3/TRBV12-4|TRBJ1-5|many|TRBD1
TGTGCCAGCAGTTCTACAGGGGACTGGCAGCCCCAGCATTTT
CASSSTGDWQPQHF
>TRBV28|TRBJ2-7|.|TRBD1
TGTGCCAGCAGTTTATCCGGGACAGGTAATGACGAGCAGTACTTC
CASSLSGTGNDEQYF
>TRBV28|TRBJ2-7|.|TRBD1
TGTGCCAGCAGTCGCCCCCTACTAGGACAGGGTGCCTACGAGCAGTACTTC
CASSRPLLGQGAYEQYF
>TRBV12-3/TRBV12-4|TRBJ1-1|few|.
TGTGCCAGCAGCCCACCCCCGGGAGCTTTCTTT
CASSPPPGAFF
>TRBV12-3/TRBV12-4|TRBJ2-6|few|.
TGTGCCAGCAGTCCATGGTTGGGTGGGGCCAACGTCCTGACTTTC
CASSPWLGGANVLTF
>TRBV7-8|TRBJ2-3|many|.
TGTGCCAGCAGCTTGTTTATCACAGATACGCAGTATTTT
CASSLFITDTQYF
>TRBV28|TRBJ2-7|many|.
TGTGCCAGCAGTCTAGAGACAGTTTCCTACGAGCAGTACTTC
CASSLETVSYEQYF
>TRBV11-2|TRBJ2-1|.|.
TGTGCCAGCAGCTTAGTTCCGAGCTGGAGCTCCTACAATGAGCAGTTCTTC
CASSLVPSWSSYNEQFF
>TRBV12-3/TRBV12-4|TRBJ1-2|.|TRBD1
TGTGCCAGCAGCCCCTTAAAGGGGGCATACAACTATGGCTACACCTTC
CASSPLKGAYNYGYTF
>TRBV9|TRBJ2-7|many|TRBD2
TGTGCCAGCAGCTCAGGGACTAGCGGCTACGAGCAGTACTTC
CASSSGTSGYEQYF
>TRBV27|TRBJ2-1|.|.
TGTGCCAGCAGCCCACTGAGAGGGCTCTATTCTTACAATGAGCAGTTCTTC
CASSPLRGLYSYNEQFF
>TRBV4-3|TRBJ2-3|.|TRBD2
TGCGCCAGCAGCCAAGATGTGGGACTAGCGGGAGATACGCAGTATTTT
CASSQDVGLAGDTQYF
>TRBV11-2|TRBJ1-5|few|.
TGTGCCAGCAGCCGTGCGGGGGCGCCTTATAGCAATCAGCCCCAGCATTTT
CASSRAGAPYSNQPQHF
>TRBV27|TRBJ2-1|many|TRBD1
TGTGCCAGCAGTATTGGGACAGGGAGGGACAATGAGCAGTTCTTC
CASSIGTGRDNEQFF
>TRBV20-1|TRBJ2-7|many|TRBD1
TGCAGTGCTGCGGGACAGGCACCCTACGAGCAGTACTTC
CSAAGQAPYEQYF
>TRBV28|TRBJ2-2|many|.
TGTGCCAGCAGTTTTCCGGACTACCGGTATTCCGCGAACACCGGGGAGCTGTTTTTT
CASSFPDYRYSANTGELFF
>TRBV9|TRBJ2-7|few|TRBD1
TGTGCCAGCAGCAATTCGGGACAGGGGGTACCTTCCTACGAGCAGTACTTC
CASSNSGQGVPSYEQYF
>TRBV6-2/TRBV6-3|TRBJ1-5|.|TRBD1
TGTGCCAGCAGTTACTCGCTTCCAGGACAGGGGACAAGCAATCAGCCCCAGCATTTT
CASSYSLPGQGTSNQPQHF
>TRBV7-2|TRBJ1-6|many|.
TGTGCCAGCAGCTCATCGACACCCCTCCACTTT
CASSSSTPLHF
>TRBV7-2|TRBJ1-2|few|TRBD1
TGTGCCAGCAGCCTAGCAAGGACAGGCTTGTATGGCTACACCTTC
CASSLARTGLYGYTF
>TRBV28|TRBJ2-2|few|.
TGTGCCAGCACCCGTTACACCGGGGAGCTGTTTTTT
CASTRYTGELFF
>TRBV7-2|TRBJ1-2|many|.
TGTGCCAGCAGCTTCCCTAATACAGATAATTATGGCTACACCTTC
CASSFPNTDNYGYTF
>TRBV21-1|TRBJ2-3|.|.
TGTGCCAGCAGCAACCGTCCCGGGACTAGCGGGGTCATTAGCGGAGATACGCAGTATTTT
CASSNRPGTSGVISGDTQYF
>TRBV11-2|TRBJ2-1|few|TRBD2
TGTGCCAGCAGCCGGACCGCCGGGACTAGCGGTGAGCAGTTCTTC
CASSRTAGTSGEQFF
>TRBV7-2|TRBJ2-7|many|.
TGTGCCAGCAGCCCACAACAGGGTGCGGGGTACGAGCAGTACTTC
CASSPQQGAGYEQYF
>TRBV7-9|TRBJ1-1|few|.
TGTGCCAGCAGCTTAGACGTCCGGCAGGGGAAAGCTTTCTTT
CASSLDVRQGKAFF
>TRBV18|TRBJ1-4|many|.
TGTGCCAGCTCACCGATACTCCAGAATCGTTGGGAAAAACTGTTTTTT
CASSPILQNRWEKLFF
>TRBV28|TRBJ2-3|.|TRBD2
TGTGCCAGCAGTCGACTAGCGGGAGGGTTAGATACGCAGTATTTT
CASSRLAGGLDTQYF
>TRBV10-2|TRBJ2-1|few|.
TGCGCCAGCAGTCCCCAGGGCATCTTCCTTTACAATGAGCAGTTCTTC
CASSPQGIFLYNEQFF
>TRBV9|TRBJ2-3|.|TRBD1
TGTGCCAGCAGCGTAGCAGGGACAGAGGCAGATACGCAGTATTTT
CASSVAGTEADTQYF
>TRBV20-1|TRBJ1-2|few|TRBD1
TGCAGTGCTAGCCCGGACAGGGGCCACACCTTC
CSASPDRGHTF
>TRBV4-3|TRBJ1-4|.|.
TGCGCCAGCAGCCGGGAAATAGGGGCTATCGGGAAACTGTTTTTT
CASSREIGAIGKLFF